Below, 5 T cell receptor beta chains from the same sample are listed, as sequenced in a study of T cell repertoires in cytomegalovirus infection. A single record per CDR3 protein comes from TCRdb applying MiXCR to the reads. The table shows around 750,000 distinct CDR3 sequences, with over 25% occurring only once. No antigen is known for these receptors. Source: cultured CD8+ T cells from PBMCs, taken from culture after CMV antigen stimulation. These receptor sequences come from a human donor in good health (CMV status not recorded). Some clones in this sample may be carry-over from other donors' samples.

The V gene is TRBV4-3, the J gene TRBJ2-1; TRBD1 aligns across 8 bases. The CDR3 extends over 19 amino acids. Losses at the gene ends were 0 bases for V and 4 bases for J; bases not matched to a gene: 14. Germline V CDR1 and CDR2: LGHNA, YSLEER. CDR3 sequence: CASSQDLWSGQGGYNEQFF. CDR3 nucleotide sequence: TGCGCCAGCAGCCAAGATCTTTGGAGCGGACAGGGTGGGTACAATGAGCAGTTCTTC.

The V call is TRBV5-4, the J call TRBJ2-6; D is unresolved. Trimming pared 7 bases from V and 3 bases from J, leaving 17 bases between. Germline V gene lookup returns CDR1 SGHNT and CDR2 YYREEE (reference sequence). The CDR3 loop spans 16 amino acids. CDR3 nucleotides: TGTGCCAGCTTAGGGCGGAGAGTGGATGGGGCCAACGTCCTGACTTTC. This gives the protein CASLGRRVDGANVLTF.

This CDR3 reads CASSLSVVGEKLFF. The CDR3 DNA is TGTGCCAGCAGTTTGAGCGTCGTGGGAGAAAAACTGTTTTTT. This chain uses TRBV28 with TRBJ1-4; no definite D call. This CDR3 is 14 amino acids long. CDR1 is MDHEN, CDR2 SYDVKM, per germline. V was pared by 3 bases and J by 8 bases, with 13 bases between.

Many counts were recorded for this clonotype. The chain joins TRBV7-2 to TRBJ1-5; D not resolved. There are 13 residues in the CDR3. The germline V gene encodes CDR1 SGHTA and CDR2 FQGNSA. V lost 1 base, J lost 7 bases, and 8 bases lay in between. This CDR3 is CASSLGIGQPQHF. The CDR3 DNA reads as TGTGCCAGCAGCTTAGGGATCGGGCAGCCCCAGCATTTT.

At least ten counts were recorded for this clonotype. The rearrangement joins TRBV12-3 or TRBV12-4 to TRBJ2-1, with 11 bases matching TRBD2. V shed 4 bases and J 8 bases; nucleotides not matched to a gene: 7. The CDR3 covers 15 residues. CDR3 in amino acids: CASSSLAGGPDEQFF. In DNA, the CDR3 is TGTGCCAGCAGTTCCTTAGCGGGGGGGCCGGATGAGCAGTTCTTC.